Listed below are T cell receptor beta chains from one sample, sequenced in a study of early T cells in non-severe SARS-CoV-2 infection. TCRdb re-called the 5' RACE reads with MiXCR, one entry per CDR3 protein. The sample carries over 50,000 distinct CDR3 sequences, just over 8% recorded once. Input material: whole blood. These receptor sequences come from an adult who was a healthcare worker with PCR-confirmed SARS-CoV-2 infection or an uninfected control (not recorded which). Each CDR3 is given with its conserved first and last residue. Clone size is stated in some rows and not others, as once, few, many or a class when expanded.

TRBJ2-7,TRBV20-1,.,CSASRGQPYEQYF
TRBJ2-7,TRBV7-9,few,CASSLGWTGINEQYF
TRBJ2-7,TRBV13,few,CASSLKDRYEQYF
TRBJ2-7,TRBV7-2,many,CASSGGRGYEQYF
TRBJ2-1,TRBV7-2,.,CASSSPLYNEQFF
TRBJ2-2,TRBV6-2/TRBV6-3,few,CASREWGTGELFF
TRBJ1-2,TRBV29-1,many,CSVGGDLYGYTF
TRBJ1-1,TRBV18,few,CASSPGLRDRYTEAFF
TRBJ2-3,TRBV20-1,.,CSTRDRRGYTDTQYF
TRBJ2-3,TRBV10-3,many,CAISEGGMSTDTQYF
TRBJ2-4,TRBV19,few,CASSMGQGSTSIQYF
TRBJ2-4,TRBV14,few,CASSQTGGVSKNIQYF
TRBJ1-1,TRBV5-4,.,CASSLPLTGGTEAFF
TRBJ1-1,TRBV13,many,CASSFLTEAFF
TRBJ1-1,TRBV5-1,.,CASSLAVGPNTEAFF
TRBJ2-1,TRBV4-3,many,CASSQDPGTYNEQFF
TRBJ2-3,TRBV11-3,few,CASTRRSTDTQYF
TRBJ2-2,TRBV28,few,CASRWDRGTGELFF
TRBJ1-2,TRBV5-6,.,CASSLDLGAGGYTF
TRBJ2-7,TRBV20-1,many,CSAPDPGQGSYEQYF
TRBJ2-6,TRBV19,many,CASRGGTANSGANVLTF
TRBJ2-7,TRBV9,many,CASSPPGQAYEQYF
TRBJ2-1,TRBV20-1,many,CSARDQGANSYNEQFF
TRBJ1-3,TRBV7-2,many,CASSLDRGLGNTIYF
TRBJ2-7,TRBV7-9,.,CASSPRTADEQYF
TRBJ1-6,TRBV15,.,CATSDSAGGNSPLHF
TRBJ2-3,TRBV20-1,many,CSAPSGGTDTQYF
TRBJ1-6,TRBV20-1,.,CSASGGGSPLHF
TRBJ1-1,TRBV4-3,.,CASSQELAAVEAFF
TRBJ1-5,TRBV20-1,many,CSARDRGRQPQHF
TRBJ2-2,TRBV20-1,many,CSASSVTNTGELFF
TRBJ1-2,TRBV11-2,many,CASSPTGDRGLRRYGYTF
TRBJ1-2,TRBV20-1,many,CSARDSRGGYYGYTF
TRBJ2-7,TRBV20-1,.,CSAPSGVPYEQYF
TRBJ2-3,TRBV7-9,.,CASSSLAGITTDTQYF
TRBJ1-5,TRBV20-1,many,CSARQNQPQHF
TRBJ1-5,TRBV28,few,CASSLSGRVMASNQPQHF
TRBJ1-2,TRBV11-1,many,CASSVTDGYGYTF
TRBJ1-6,TRBV7-2,few,CASSLTGNNSPLHF
TRBJ2-7,TRBV27,many,CASSLSTGSYEQYF
TRBJ2-7,TRBV10-3,many,CAISGTGIYEQYF
TRBJ1-1,TRBV29-1,many,CSVEGTGGMNTEAFF
TRBJ2-1,TRBV7-2,few,CASSLSRTSYNEQFF
TRBJ2-2,TRBV14,many,CASSQIQTGELFF
TRBJ1-2,TRBV29-1,many,CSVADRGRGSNYGYTF
TRBJ2-1,TRBV4-1,many,CASSQARSSYNEQFF
TRBJ2-1,TRBV20-1,many,CSADAEGHEQFF
TRBJ2-5,TRBV7-9,many,CASSFAGETQYF
TRBJ2-1,TRBV7-2,many,CASSLDGLSSYNEQFF
TRBJ1-1,TRBV2,many,CASSLGRGFAEAFF